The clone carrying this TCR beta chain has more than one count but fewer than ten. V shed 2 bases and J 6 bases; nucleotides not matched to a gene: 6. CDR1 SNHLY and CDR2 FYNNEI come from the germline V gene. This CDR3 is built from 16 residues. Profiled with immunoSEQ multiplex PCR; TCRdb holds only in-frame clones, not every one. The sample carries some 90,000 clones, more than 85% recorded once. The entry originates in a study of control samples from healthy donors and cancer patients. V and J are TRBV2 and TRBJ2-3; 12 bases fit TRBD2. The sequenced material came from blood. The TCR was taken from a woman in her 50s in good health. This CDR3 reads CASSERTSGTGDTQYF. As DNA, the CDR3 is TGTGCCAGCAGTGAACGGACTAGCGGGACGGGTGATACGCAGTATTTT.